This paragraph reports one T cell receptor beta chain. There is no known antigen for this receptor. The input lacks base qualities; no much larger clone sits a single base away. This entry comes from a study of CD8 T cells in ankylosing spondylitis (dated by TCRdb to about 2017). Context from the whole study: To find TCR variants linked to disease, the study profiled T cell receptor beta repertoires in ankylosing spondylitis patients and healthy donors. Peripheral blood samples were taken, and synovial fluid was additionally collected from ankylosing spondylitis patients. The full study cohort was made up of roughly 25 ankylosing spondylitis patients and 108 healthy donors.

Study-wide findings and limitations: In peripheral blood, the disease-linked clones were found at relatively low frequencies and had a CD8+ phenotype. A TCR beta motif of several highly homologous amino acid variants appeared characteristic of blood from ankylosing spondylitis patients. Significant enrichment of the disease-linked clones was reported in matched synovial fluid samples from ankylosing spondylitis patients. Some motif variants were previously reported in synovial fluid and blood of reactive arthritis patients, suggesting common disease-initiation mechanisms.

Trimming removed 4 bases from V and 7 bases from J, leaving 8 bases between the germline ends. The germline V gene (reference sequence) supplies CDR1 SEHNR and CDR2 FQNEAQ. From the cysteine up to the phenylalanine, the CDR3 has a length of 12 residues. The only DNA kept is the CDR3, 36 bases in frame from the first base. The sequencer was an Illumina HiSeq 2500. TCR beta libraries were prepared by quantitative 5'-RACE with molecular barcodes. In the original analysis: Disease-linked TCR variants were identified with a new computational method built on a probabilistic model of VDJ rearrangement. TCRdb handled the public reads itself, with Q25 trimming in fastp and clone calling in MiXCR, and kept productive beta chains. Each entry merges the rows of one CDR3 protein and shows their most common DNA and genes. These V and J calls derive from TCRdb rather than the authors' analysis. This sample comprises roughly 230,000 distinct CDR3 sequences, under 20% of them detected only once. About a third of the sample is held by the ten biggest clonotypes.

Recombination joined TRBV7-9 with TRBJ2-1; the D gene lacks a confident call. The material sequenced was blood, either unsorted or a sorted T cell fraction (not recorded which). This TCR derives from a male donor with ankylosing spondylitis or in good health (not recorded which). The CDR3 is CASSSLGNEQFF. The bases are TGTGCCAGCAGCTCCCTAGGGAATGAGCAGTTCTTC.